This record covers a single TCR beta chain. Researchers took RNA transcripts and amplified the TCR beta CDR3 regions from them. RT-PCR in the first round (using the HTBI primer set) targeted the TCR CDR3. One entry per CDR3 protein, called by TCRdb with MiXCR from the multiplex PCR reads. The sample records a few hundred thousand distinct CDR3 sequences, around 14% being singletons. This sample is part of a study of T cells in Graves' hyperthyroidism and ophthalmopathy. Between the trimmed V and J ends, which lost 3 bases and 0 bases, there was a span of 2 bases. CDR1 is KGHDR and CDR2 is SFDVKD in the germline V gene. The CDR3 totals 13 residues.

The chain carries TRBV24-1 and TRBJ1-5; no definite D call. Sequencing used blood. The sequence came from a woman aged 25 to 39 with Graves' hyperthyroidism. This chain's CDR3 is CATSDPSNQPQHF. DNA for the CDR3: TGTGCCACCAGTGATCCTAGCAATCAGCCCCAGCATTTT.